Listed below are T cell receptor beta chains from one sample, sequenced in a study of blood T cell repertoires in COVID-19. Some clones are missing from TCRdb's copy, which holds only in-frame ones; the method was immunoSEQ multiplex PCR. The sample lists about 150,000 clones; roughly nine tenths were seen once. Specimen: peripheral blood. The receptor source for this set is a woman between 40 and 55 years old with acute or convalescent COVID-19. Both conserved end residues are part of each CDR3. The D gene is left open where the match is weak. Clone size appears in some rows only: once, few, many, or a class for an expanded clone.

V gene	clone size	D gene	J gene	CDR3 DNA	CDR3 protein
TRBV2	-	-	TRBJ1-1	TGTGCCAGCAGTGTTTCGGTTTACACTGAAGCTTTCTTT	CASSVSVYTEAFF
TRBV30	-	-	TRBJ2-1	TGTGCCTGGACCCGGACAGAGAGCTACAATGAGCAGTTCTTC	CAWTRTESYNEQFF
TRBV6-5	-	-	TRBJ2-5	TGTGCCAGCAGTTACTCCCGTTTCCCCGAAGAGACCCAGTACTTC	CASSYSRFPEETQYF
TRBV6-5	-	-	TRBJ2-7	TGTGCCAGCAGTTACGACGGGAGATCCTACGAGCAGTACTTC	CASSYDGRSYEQYF
TRBV25-1	-	-	TRBJ1-6	TGTGCCAGCAGCCCTGTGCCAGGCAGCTCCTATAATTCACCCCTCCACTTT	CASSPVPGSSYNSPLHF
TRBV6-6	-	-	TRBJ2-1	TGTGCCAGCAGTTCTGGCGGAAACAATGAGCAGTTCTTC	CASSSGGNNEQFF
TRBV28	-	TRBD1	TRBJ1-2	TGTGCCAGCAGTTTGTGGGCGACAGGGTATGGCTACACCTTC	CASSLWATGYGYTF
TRBV19	few	TRBD1	TRBJ1-5	TGTGCCAGTAGTATAACAGGGGTTCAGCCCCAGCATTTT	CASSITGVQPQHF
TRBV7-2	-	TRBD2	TRBJ2-1	TGTGCCAGCAGCTTAATTGCGGGAGGGTATACAATTGAGCAGTTCTTC	CASSLIAGGYTIEQFF
TRBV27	few	-	TRBJ2-2	TGTGCCAGCAGTTTATTTGATATCAGGGCGAACACCGGGGAGCTGTTTTTT	CASSLFDIRANTGELFF
TRBV11-1	-	TRBD2	TRBJ2-1	TGTGCCAGCAGTTCTAGCGGGAGGTTCTCCTACAATGAGCAGTTCTTC	CASSSSGRFSYNEQFF
TRBV7-2	few	-	TRBJ1-2	TGTGCCAGCAGCTTAGCGCCCCTCGGGGGCTACACCTTC	CASSLAPLGGYTF
TRBV28	-	TRBD2	TRBJ2-1	TGTGCCAGCCGTACTAGCGGGGGTCTGGGGTACAATGAGCAGTTCTTC	CASRTSGGLGYNEQFF
TRBV4-2	-	TRBD2	TRBJ2-1	TGTGCCAGCAGCCACTTGCCTAGCGGGACCCACAATGAGCAGTTCTTC	CASSHLPSGTHNEQFF
TRBV11-2	-	TRBD1	TRBJ1-1	TGTGCCAGCAGCTTAGGGACAGGGACTGAAGCTTTCTTT	CASSLGTGTEAFF
TRBV19	-	-	TRBJ2-1	TGTGCCAGTACTTGGGCTTGGACTGTCTCCTACAATGAGCAGTTCTTC	CASTWAWTVSYNEQFF
TRBV19	once	TRBD2	TRBJ2-3	TGTGCCAGCCATAGCGGGATTGCTCCAGATACGCAGTATTTT	CASHSGIAPDTQYF
TRBV7-2	-	-	TRBJ2-3	TGTGCCAGCAGCTTATTGGTGGTCTTACAAACAGATACGCAGTATTTT	CASSLLVVLQTDTQYF
TRBV5-1	-	-	TRBJ1-2	TGCGCCAGCAGCTTGAGGGCAGAGGGCTATGGCTACACCTTC	CASSLRAEGYGYTF
TRBV7-9	-	TRBD2	TRBJ2-3	TGTGCCAGCAGCTCGGGACTAGCTATGAGCACAGATACGCAGTATTTT	CASSSGLAMSTDTQYF
TRBV21-1	-	-	TRBJ2-7	TGTGCCAGCAGCAGAGAGCTCCTGGAGCAGTACTTC	CASSRELLEQYF
TRBV9	-	TRBD1	TRBJ1-4	TGTGCCAGCAGCCTTCAGGGGGCCACTAATGAAAAACTGTTTTTT	CASSLQGATNEKLFF
TRBV5-4	-	-	TRBJ1-1	TGTGCCAGCAGCGAGGGGGATCTTACTGAAGCTTTCTTT	CASSEGDLTEAFF